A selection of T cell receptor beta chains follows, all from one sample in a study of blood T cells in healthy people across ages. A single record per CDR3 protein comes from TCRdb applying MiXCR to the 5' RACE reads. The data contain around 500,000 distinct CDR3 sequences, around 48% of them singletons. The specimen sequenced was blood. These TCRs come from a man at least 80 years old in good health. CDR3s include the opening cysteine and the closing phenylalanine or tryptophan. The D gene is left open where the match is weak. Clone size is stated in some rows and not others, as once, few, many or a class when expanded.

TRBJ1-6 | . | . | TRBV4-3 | TGCGCCAGCAGCCAAAAAAGGGATTCACCCCTCCACTTT | CASSQKRDSPLHF
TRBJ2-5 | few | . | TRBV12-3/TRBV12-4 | TGTGCCAGCAGTTTAGGTAGAAGGGAGACCCAGTACTTC | CASSLGRRETQYF
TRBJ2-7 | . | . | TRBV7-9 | TGTGCCAGCAGCTGGTCAACCGGGACGGATTCCTACGAGCAGTACTTC | CASSWSTGTDSYEQYF
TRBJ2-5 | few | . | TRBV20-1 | TGCAGTGCTAGAGACGCAATTTTCGCACAAGAGACCCAGTACTTC | CSARDAIFAQETQYF
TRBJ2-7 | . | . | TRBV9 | TGTGCCAGCAGCGTTGGGGGGTTCGGCGAGCAGTACTTC | CASSVGGFGEQYF
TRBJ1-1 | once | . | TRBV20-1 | TGCAGTGCTAGCTCCCCGGGGGGCACTGAAGCTTTCTTT | CSASSPGGTEAFF
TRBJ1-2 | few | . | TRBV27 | TGTGCCAGCAGTTCCCCCCGCGGGGCAGGGCCGAACTATGGCTACACCTTC | CASSSPRGAGPNYGYTF
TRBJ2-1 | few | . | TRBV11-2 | TGTGCCAGCAGCCCCCGGTTCGGCGGTAGCTCCTACAATGAGCAGTTCTTC | CASSPRFGGSSYNEQFF
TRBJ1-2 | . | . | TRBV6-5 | TGTGCCAGCAGTCCCAACCATTTGACAGAGTATGGTGGCTACACCTTC | CASSPNHLTEYGGYTF
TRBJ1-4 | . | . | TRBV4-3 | TGCGCCAGCAGCCACCACAGGGACGAAAAACTGTTTTTT | CASSHHRDEKLFF
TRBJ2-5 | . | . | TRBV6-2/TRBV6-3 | TGTGCCAGCAGTTTCCCGGGCAGGGGTGAAGAGACCCAGTACTTC | CASSFPGRGEETQYF
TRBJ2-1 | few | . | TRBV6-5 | TGTGCCAGCAGTTCAAGGACAGACCCTTTGGGCAATGAGCGGTTCTTC | CASSSRTDPLGNERFF
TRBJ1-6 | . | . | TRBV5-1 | TGCGCCAGCAGCTTGGGGCCAGGACAGAATTCACCCCTCCACTTT | CASSLGPGQNSPLHF
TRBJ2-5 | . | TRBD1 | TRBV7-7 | TGTGCCAGCAGCTTCTCGGGACAGCCGGATCAAGAGACCCAGTACTTC | CASSFSGQPDQETQYF
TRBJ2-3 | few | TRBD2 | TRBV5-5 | TGTGCCAGCAGCTTGAGAAGCGGGGGGGCATTGAGCACAGATACGCAGTATTTT | CASSLRSGGALSTDTQYF
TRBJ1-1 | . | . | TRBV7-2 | TGTGCCAGCACCTCCCCCAGAGGAGGGTTCACTGAAGCTTTCTTT | CASTSPRGGFTEAFF
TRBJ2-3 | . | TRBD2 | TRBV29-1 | TGCAGCGTTGGCAGCTCGGGACTAGCGGGGGGACGTGGCACAGATACGCAGTATTTT | CSVGSSGLAGGRGTDTQYF
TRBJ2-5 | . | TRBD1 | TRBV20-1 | TGCAGTGCTCCTAACAGGGGCCAAGAGACCCAGTACTTC | CSAPNRGQETQYF
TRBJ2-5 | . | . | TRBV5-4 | TGTGCCAGCAGCTTGGGAGCGTCAGGGGAGACCCAGTACTTC | CASSLGASGETQYF
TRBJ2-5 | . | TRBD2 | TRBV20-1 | TGCAGTGCTACGATAAACGGGGGGGGCCGAATGAGAGAGACCCAGTACTTC | CSATINGGGRMRETQYF
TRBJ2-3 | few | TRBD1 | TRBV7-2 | TGTGCCAGCAGCTTAGTGGGGACAGGGGGCCCAGATACGCAGTATTTT | CASSLVGTGGPDTQYF
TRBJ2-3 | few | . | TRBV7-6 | TGTGCCAGCAGCTACCGAGGAGATACGCAGTATTTT | CASSYRGDTQYF
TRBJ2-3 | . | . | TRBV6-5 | TGTGCCAGCAGTTACGCGCTAGCGAGAGGGGACACAGATACGCAGTATTTT | CASSYALARGDTDTQYF
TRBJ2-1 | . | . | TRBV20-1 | TGCAGTGCTGGGGGGCAGTTGAATGAGCAGTTCTTC | CSAGGQLNEQFF
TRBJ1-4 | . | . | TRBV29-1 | TGCAGCGTCGGCCGGGGGGGGGCCAATGAAAAACTGTTTTTT | CSVGRGGANEKLFF
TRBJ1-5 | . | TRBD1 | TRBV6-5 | TGTGCCAGCAGTTACTCAGGGGGCGGGGGTTCGAGCAATCCGCCCCAGCATTTT | CASSYSGGGGSSNPPQHF
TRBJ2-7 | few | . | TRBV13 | TGTGCCAGCAGCTCGGTAAGGAGACAGTACTTC | CASSSVRRQYF
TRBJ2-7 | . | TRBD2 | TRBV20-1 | TGCAGTGCTAGTAGTCCTAGCGGTCTGGAGCAGTACTTC | CSASSPSGLEQYF
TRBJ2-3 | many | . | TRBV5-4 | TGTGCCAGCAGCTTGGATTCAGATACGCAGTATTTT | CASSLDSDTQYF
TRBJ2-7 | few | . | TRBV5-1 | TGCGCCAGCAGCTCGTCGGGGATGGGAGAAGCCTACGAGCAGTACTTC | CASSSSGMGEAYEQYF
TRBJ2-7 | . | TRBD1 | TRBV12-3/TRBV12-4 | TGTGCCAGCAGTGCCCGGGACAGGGGCCACGAGCAGTACTTC | CASSARDRGHEQYF
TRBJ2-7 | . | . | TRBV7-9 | TGTGCCAGCAGCTTAGCGGGAGGTCCCCTCGAGCAGTACTTC | CASSLAGGPLEQYF
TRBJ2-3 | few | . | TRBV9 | TGTGCCAGCAGCGTAGTGTCGACAGATACGCAGTATTTT | CASSVVSTDTQYF
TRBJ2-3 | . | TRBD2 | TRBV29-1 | TGCAGCGTCAAGGGGAGGGCAGATACGCAGTATTTT | CSVKGRADTQYF
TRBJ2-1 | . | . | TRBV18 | TGTGCCAGCTCACTGGGTGATTCTAATGAGCAGTTCTTC | CASSLGDSNEQFF
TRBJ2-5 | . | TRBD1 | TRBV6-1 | TGTGCCAGCAGTCTATTCTCCGGGACAGGGGGGGGCTACAATAAGCAGTACTTC | CASSLFSGTGGGYNKQYF
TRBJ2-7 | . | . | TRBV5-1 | TGCGCCAGCAGCTTGGTACCTGTCTCCTACGAGCAGTACTTC | CASSLVPVSYEQYF
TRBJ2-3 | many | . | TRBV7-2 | TGTGCCAGCAGCTTAGTGGGACTCGGCACAGATACGCAGTATTTT | CASSLVGLGTDTQYF
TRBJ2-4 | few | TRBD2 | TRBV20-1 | TGCAGTGCTAGTGTTTCGGCGGGAGAAAAGGCCGGTCTTGGCATTCAGTACTTC | CSASVSAGEKAGLGIQYF
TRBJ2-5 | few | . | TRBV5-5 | TGTGCCAGCAGTGGGACGGGAAAGGAGACCCAGTACTTC | CASSGTGKETQYF
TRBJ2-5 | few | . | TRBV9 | TGTGCCAGCAGCGTTTCCAGGGGGGCCCAAGAGACCCAGTACTTC | CASSVSRGAQETQYF
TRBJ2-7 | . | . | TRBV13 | TGTGCCAGCAGCTTAGGCCATTCAGGGTTCGCGGAGGAGAGTGGTTACGAGCAGTACTTC | CASSLGHSGFAEESGYEQYF
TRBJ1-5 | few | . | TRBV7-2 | TGTGCCAGCAGCATCGAAACAGGGTATCAGCCCCAGCATTTT | CASSIETGYQPQHF
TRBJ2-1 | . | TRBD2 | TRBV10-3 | TGTGCCATCAGTGACTCGGGGGGTACCTACAATGAGCAGTTCTTC | CAISDSGGTYNEQFF
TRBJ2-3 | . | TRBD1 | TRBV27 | TGTGCCGGCACCGGGACAGGGGATATGCAGTATTTT | CAGTGTGDMQYF
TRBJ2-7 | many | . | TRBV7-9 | TGTGCCAGCAGCTTTCAGGGCCCCTACGAGCAGTACTTC | CASSFQGPYEQYF
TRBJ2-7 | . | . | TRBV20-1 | TGCAGTGCTAGAGGTGAGATCAGCTCCTACGAGCAGTACTTC | CSARGEISSYEQYF
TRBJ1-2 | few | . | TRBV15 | TGTGCCACCAGTATGGAAAAGAATCGAAACTATGGCTACACCTTC | CATSMEKNRNYGYTF
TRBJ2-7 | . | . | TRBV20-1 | TGCAGTGCTACCACTAGAGCCGAGCAGTACTTC | CSATTRAEQYF
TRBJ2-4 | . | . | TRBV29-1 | TGCAGCGTCCGCGAGGGGGATTGGGACATTCAGTACTTC | CSVREGDWDIQYF
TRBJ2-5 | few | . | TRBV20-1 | TGCAGTGCTAGGAGCGTGTCCCAAGAGACCCAGTACTTC | CSARSVSQETQYF
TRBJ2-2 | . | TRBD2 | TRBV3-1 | TGTGCCAGCAGCTCCCACGAGTTAGCGGGAGTCCGGGCCGGGGAGCTGTTTTTT | CASSSHELAGVRAGELFF
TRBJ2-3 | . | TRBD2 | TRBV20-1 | TGCAGTGCTAGAGTCTGGCGGGGGAACACAGATACGCAGTATTTT | CSARVWRGNTDTQYF
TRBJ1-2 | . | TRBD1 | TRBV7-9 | TGTGCCAGCAGCTACCAGGGGACAGGGTATGGCTACACCTTC | CASSYQGTGYGYTF
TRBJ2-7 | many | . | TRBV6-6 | TGTGCCAGCAGTTACGGAGCGGGCGAGTACGAGCAGTACTTC | CASSYGAGEYEQYF
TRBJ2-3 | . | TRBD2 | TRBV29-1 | TGCAGCGTTGAAGATAGCGGGTTAAGCACAGATACGCAGTATTTT | CSVEDSGLSTDTQYF
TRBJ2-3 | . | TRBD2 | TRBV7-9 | TGTGCCAGCAGCTTAGCGAAAGGACTAGCGAGCACAGATACGCAGTATTTT | CASSLAKGLASTDTQYF
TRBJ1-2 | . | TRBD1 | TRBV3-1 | TGTGCCAGCAGCACGACAGGGAACAACTATGGCTACACCTTC | CASSTTGNNYGYTF
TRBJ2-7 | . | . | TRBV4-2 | TGTGCCAGCAGCCAAGAGGATCGGACTTTCTACGAGCAGTACTTC | CASSQEDRTFYEQYF